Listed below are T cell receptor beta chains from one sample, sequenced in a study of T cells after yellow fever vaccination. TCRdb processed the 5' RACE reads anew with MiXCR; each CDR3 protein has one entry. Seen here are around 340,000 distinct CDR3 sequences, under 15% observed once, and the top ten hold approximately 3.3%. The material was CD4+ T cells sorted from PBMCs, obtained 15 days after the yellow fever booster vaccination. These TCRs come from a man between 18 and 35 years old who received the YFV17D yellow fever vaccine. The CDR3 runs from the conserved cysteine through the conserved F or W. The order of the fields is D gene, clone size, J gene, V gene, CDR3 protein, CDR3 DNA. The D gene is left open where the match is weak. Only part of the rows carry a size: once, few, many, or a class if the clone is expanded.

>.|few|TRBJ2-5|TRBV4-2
CASSQDTVPETQYF
TGTGCCAGCAGCCAGGACACCGTCCCAGAGACCCAGTACTTC
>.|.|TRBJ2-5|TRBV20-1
CSASGLGPKTQYF
TGCAGTGCTTCCGGACTGGGGCCGAAGACCCAGTACTTC
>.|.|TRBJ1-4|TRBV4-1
CASSPREVNNEKLFF
TGCGCCAGCAGCCCACGGGAGGTAAATAATGAAAAACTGTTTTTT
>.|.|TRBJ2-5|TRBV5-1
CASSPKPPRETQYF
TGCGCCAGCAGCCCCAAGCCCCCGCGGGAGACCCAGTACTTC
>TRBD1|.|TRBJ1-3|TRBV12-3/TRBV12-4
CASTPRDSGNTIYF
TGTGCCAGCACCCCCCGGGACAGTGGAAACACCATATATTTT
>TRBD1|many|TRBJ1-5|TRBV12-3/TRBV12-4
CASSLWTGGDQPQHF
TGTGCCAGCAGTTTATGGACAGGGGGGGATCAGCCCCAGCATTTT
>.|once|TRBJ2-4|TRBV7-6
CASSPEGGNIQYF
TGTGCCAGCAGCCCAGAGGGGGGAAACATTCAGTACTTC
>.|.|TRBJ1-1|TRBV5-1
CASSDQVGTEAFF
TGCGCCAGCAGCGACCAAGTCGGCACTGAAGCTTTCTTT
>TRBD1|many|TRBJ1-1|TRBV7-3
CASSLTGVSTEAFF
TGTGCCAGCAGCCTGACAGGGGTGAGCACTGAAGCTTTCTTT
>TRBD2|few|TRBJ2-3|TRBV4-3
CASSQERWGLASNTQYF
TGCGCCAGCAGCCAAGAAAGATGGGGACTAGCTTCAAATACGCAGTATTTT
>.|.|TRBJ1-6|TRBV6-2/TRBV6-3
CASSYSNPKDSPLHF
TGTGCCAGCAGTTACTCGAACCCTAAGGATTCACCCCTCCACTTT
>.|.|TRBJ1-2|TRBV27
CASSLNQRAGYGYTF
TGTGCCAGCAGTTTAAATCAACGGGCAGGGTATGGCTACACCTTC
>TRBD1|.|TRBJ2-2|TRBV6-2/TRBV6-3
CASRRTGGTGELFF
TGTGCCAGCAGAAGGACAGGGGGAACCGGGGAGCTGTTTTTT
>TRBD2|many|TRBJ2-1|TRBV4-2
CASSPAGGSYNEQFF
TGTGCCAGCAGCCCCGCGGGGGGCTCCTACAATGAGCAGTTCTTC
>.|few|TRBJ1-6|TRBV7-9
CASSFRGRSPLHF
TGTGCCAGCAGCTTCAGGGGCCGTTCACCCCTCCACTTT
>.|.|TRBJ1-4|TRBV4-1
CASSHLPPVEKLFF
TGCGCCAGCAGCCACCTACCCCCGGTTGAAAAACTGTTTTTT
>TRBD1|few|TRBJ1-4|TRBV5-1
CASSFSSGTGPEKLFF
TGCGCCAGCAGCTTTTCTTCCGGGACAGGGCCCGAAAAACTGTTTTTT
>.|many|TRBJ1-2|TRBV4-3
CASSSPGTPGGYTF
TGCGCCAGCAGCTCCCCTGGGACACCGGGCGGCTACACCTTC
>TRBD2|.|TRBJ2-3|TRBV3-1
CASSRRLAGGRTDTQYF
TGTGCCAGCAGCCGGCGACTAGCGGGGGGCCGGACAGATACGCAGTATTTT
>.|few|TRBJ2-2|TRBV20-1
CSASPSGFTGELFF
TGCAGTGCTAGTCCCAGTGGTTTCACCGGGGAGCTGTTTTTT
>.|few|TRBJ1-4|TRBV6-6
CASSPSGEKLFF
TGTGCCAGCAGTCCTTCCGGGGAAAAACTGTTTTTT
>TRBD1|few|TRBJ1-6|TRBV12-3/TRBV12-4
CASSPPPTGSNSPLHF
TGTGCCAGCAGCCCCCCCCCGACAGGGTCTAATTCACCCCTCCACTTT
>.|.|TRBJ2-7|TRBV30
CAWKGRAWEQYF
TGTGCCTGGAAGGGCAGGGCCTGGGAGCAGTACTTC
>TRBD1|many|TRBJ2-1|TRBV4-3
CASSPRTGTGYNEQFF
TGCGCCAGCAGCCCCAGAACCGGGACAGGGTACAATGAGCAGTTCTTC